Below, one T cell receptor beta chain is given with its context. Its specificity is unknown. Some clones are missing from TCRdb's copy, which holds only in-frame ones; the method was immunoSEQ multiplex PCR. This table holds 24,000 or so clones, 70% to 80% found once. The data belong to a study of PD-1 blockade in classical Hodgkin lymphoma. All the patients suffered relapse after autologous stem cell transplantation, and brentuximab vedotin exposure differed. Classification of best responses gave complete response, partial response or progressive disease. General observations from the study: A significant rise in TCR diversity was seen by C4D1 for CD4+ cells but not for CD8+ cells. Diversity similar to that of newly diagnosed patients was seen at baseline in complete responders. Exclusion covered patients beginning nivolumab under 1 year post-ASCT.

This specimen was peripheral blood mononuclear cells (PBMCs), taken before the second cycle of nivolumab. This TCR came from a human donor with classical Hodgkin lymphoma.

CDR3 in DNA: TGTGCCAGCAGCTCTAACAGCGGTCGGACAGATACGCAGTATTTT. It encodes CASSSNSGRTDTQYF. This chain uses TRBV11-3 with TRBJ2-3; TRBD2 is a possible D gene (5 bases). Germline V gene lookup returns CDR1 SGHNT and CDR2 YENEEA. The CDR3 length is 15 residues. Trimming shortened V by 4 bases and J by 3 bases, and 14 bases separated the two germline ends.